This T cell receptor (beta chain) was observed in a study of blood T cells in healthy people across ages. About this clonotype itself: A junction boundary mismatches the germline segment, possibly from a read error.

The germline V gene encodes CDR1 MGHRA and CDR2 YSYEKL. The CDR3 is 15 amino acids. The authors ran a second PCR of roughly 6 to 11 cycles using a sample-barcoded 5' primer and a J-beta primer mix. TCRdb re-derived calls from the 5' RACE reads in MiXCR, one entry per CDR3 protein. Of over 1,500,000 distinct CDR3 sequences detected, 49% appear once; the ten largest clones hold around 2.1%. This receptor was taken from a woman in her thirties or forties in good health. The chain has TRBV4-1 and TRBJ2-5, with 14 bases that match TRBD2. Material: blood. The DNA for the CDR3 is TGCACCAGCAGCCAAGGGACTAGCGGGGGCGAGACCCAGTACTTC. It specifies CTSSQGTSGGETQYF.